The T cell receptor beta chain under discussion was sequenced for a study of T-cell reconstitution after alpha-beta-depleted transplantation in children (dated by TCRdb to 2016 to 2017). Study-wide context: Using TCR repertoire profiling, the study quantitatively followed how T-cell immune reconstitution unfolded in children after TCRalphabeta/CD19-depleted allogeneic hematopoietic cell transplantation.

This clonotype was detected ten times or more. Its antigen remains unidentified. Base-call qualities are not available, and no considerably larger clone is one nucleotide away. The library relied on PCR. Sequencing was performed on an Illumina HiSeq 2500. TCR library preparation used molecular barcoding, with unique molecular identifiers applied to normalize quantification of the TCRbeta repertoire. TCRdb trimmed the raw reads at Q25, called clones with MiXCR and kept productive beta chains. CDR3 protein sequences are deduplicated, and each keeps its most common genes and DNA. Recorded for this sample are some 600,000 distinct CDR3 sequences; 16% of them occurred a single time. Approximately 1.1% of the sample lies in the top ten. This sample comprised PBMCs from the stem cell graft donor, obtained from the stem cell graft. The TCR was taken from a human donor who donated a stem cell graft to a child with acute myeloid leukemia.

The CDR3 loop reads CSVRQGNTEAFF. The nucleotide sequence reads TGCAGCGTCAGACAGGGAAACACTGAAGCTTTCTTT. Recombination connected TRBV29-1 to TRBJ1-1, with 7 middle bases fitting TRBD1. The CDR3 goes from the cysteine to the phenylalanine over 12 residues. The sequence is cut down to CDR3 DNA, 36 bases in frame from base 1. The germline V gene gives CDR1 as SQVTM and CDR2 as ANQGSEA. V and J are trimmed by 6 bases and 2 bases, and the gene matches miss 3 bases of the junction.